The source of this TCR beta chain is a study of CD8+ T cells in alopecia areata. For the study at large: Tofacitinib dosing lasted 6 to 18 months, which was then followed by 6 months off drug.

The V gene end was trimmed by 3 bases and the J gene end by 6 bases; junction bases not matched to a gene: 3. The germline V gene encodes CDR1 MGHDK and CDR2 SYGVNS. The CDR3 has 15 amino acids. Extraction of RNA preceded its reverse transcription into cDNA, which served as the sequencing template. Sequencing was performed with immunoSEQ multiplex PCR; in TCRdb, only in-frame clones are kept and a portion is missing. The data hold around 200,000 clones, with around 60% observed a single time. Treatment reported: oral pan-JAK inhibitor, 5-10 mg twice daily. Source: CD4+ T cells sorted from blood, taken at week 4, from a patient treated with tofacitinib. This chain connects TRBV25-1 to TRBJ2-1; TRBD2 agrees at 12 bases. This sequence originates from a human donor with alopecia areata. The CDR3 bases are TGTGCCAGCAGTGACGCGGGACTAGCGGGCAATGAGCAGTTCTTC. Its translation is CASSDAGLAGNEQFF. The whole variable domain, remainder taken from reference TRBV25-1 and TRBJ2-1, is EADIYQTPRYLVIGTGKKITLECSQTMGHDKMYWYQQDPGMELHLIHYSYGVNSTEKGDLSSESTVSRIRTEHFPLTLESARPSHTSQYLCASSDAGLAGNEQFFGPGTRLTVL.